This TCR beta chain was sequenced during a study of T cell responses to AZD1222 COVID-19 vaccine. The J segment lost 10 bases and the V segment lost 5 bases, leaving 10 bases of the junction unmatched. Germline CDR1 reads PRHDT; CDR2 reads FYEKMQ (reference sequence). The CDR3 sequence is 15 residues long. Clones were read by immunoSEQ multiplex PCR, and TCRdb kept only the in-frame ones, dropping some. In the table there are roughly 100,000 clones, 70% to 90% of which are singletons. The sample in question was peripheral blood, obtained on day 0 of AZD1222 vaccination. This rearrangement joins TRBV13 to TRBJ2-1, with 11 bases matching TRBD2. This receptor was taken from an adult in good health. Here the CDR3 DNA reads TGTGCCAGCAGCCTACTAGCGGGAGCGGCGGCAGAGCAGTTCTTC. It codes for CASSLLAGAAAEQFF.